This T cell receptor beta chain emerged from a study of T cell responses to AZD1222 COVID-19 vaccine. Study findings and constraints: Donors skewed white British and female; clonal diversity was possibly underestimated.

The assay was immunoSEQ multiplex PCR, and TCRdb's table has in-frame clones only and misses some. Of approximately 180,000 clones in the sample, over 80% were seen once. This clone was seen just once. The antigen remains unidentified. The TCR was taken from an adult in good health. The material sequenced was peripheral blood, taken on day 0 of AZD1222 vaccination.

CDR3 sequence: CASSSRTVLQPQHF. CDR3 in DNA: TGTGCCAGTAGTTCAAGGACAGTTCTCCAGCCCCAGCATTTT. The chain couples TRBV19 to TRBJ1-5, with D perhaps matching TRBD1 (6 bases). V was pared by 5 bases and J by 7 bases, with 15 bases between. Per the germline V gene, CDR1 is LNHDA and CDR2 is SQIVND (reference sequence). The CDR3 is made up of 14 amino acids.